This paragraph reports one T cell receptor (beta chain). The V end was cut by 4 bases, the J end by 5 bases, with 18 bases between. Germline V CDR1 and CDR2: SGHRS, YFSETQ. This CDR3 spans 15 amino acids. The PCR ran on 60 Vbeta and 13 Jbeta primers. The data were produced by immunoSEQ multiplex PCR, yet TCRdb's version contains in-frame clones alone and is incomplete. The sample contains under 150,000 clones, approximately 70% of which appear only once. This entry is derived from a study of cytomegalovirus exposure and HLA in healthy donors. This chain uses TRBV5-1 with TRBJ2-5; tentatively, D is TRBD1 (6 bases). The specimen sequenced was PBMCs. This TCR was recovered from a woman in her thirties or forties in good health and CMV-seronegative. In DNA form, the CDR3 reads TGCGCCAGCAGCACCGGACAGCCTAATAGCGAGACCCAGTACTTC. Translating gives CASSTGQPNSETQYF.